This is a list of T cell receptor beta chains from one sample in a study of T cells in localized non-small cell lung cancer. This table comes from immunoSEQ multiplex PCR, and its TCRdb copy is limited to in-frame clones, with some not included. This table holds some 90,000 clones, 87% found once. Sequencing was performed on peripheral blood, taken before any cancer treatment. Receptor source: a man between 40 and 70 years old with stage I squamous cell lung carcinoma. Both conserved end residues are part of each CDR3. A D gene is named only where the DNA matches it firmly. Rows may omit the clone size; those that give it use once, few, many or a size class.

clone_size: once; j_call: TRBJ1-1; d_call: .; v_call: TRBV5-5; cdr3_aa: CASSTGTVEAFF; cdr3_nt: TGTGCCAGCAGCACTGGGACCGTCGAAGCTTTCTTT
clone_size: few; j_call: TRBJ1-1; d_call: .; v_call: TRBV7-9; cdr3_aa: CASSGAEAFF; cdr3_nt: TGTGCCAGCAGCGGGGCTGAAGCTTTCTTT
clone_size: .; j_call: TRBJ2-2; d_call: .; v_call: TRBV7-2; cdr3_aa: CASSLRDPGLANTGELFF; cdr3_nt: TGTGCCAGCAGCTTAAGGGACCCGGGGCTAGCGAACACCGGGGAGCTGTTTTTT
clone_size: .; j_call: TRBJ1-2; d_call: .; v_call: TRBV6-6; cdr3_aa: CASSRTANYGYTF; cdr3_nt: TGTGCCAGCAGTCGAACAGCTAACTATGGCTACACCTTC
clone_size: once; j_call: TRBJ1-1; d_call: .; v_call: TRBV6-6; cdr3_aa: CASSSGQTWNTEAFF; cdr3_nt: TGTGCCAGCAGTTCCGGACAGACTTGGAACACTGAAGCTTTCTTT
clone_size: .; j_call: TRBJ1-2; d_call: .; v_call: TRBV19; cdr3_aa: CASNTPRGGYTF; cdr3_nt: TGTGCCAGTAATACCCCTCGGGGTGGCTACACCTTC
clone_size: .; j_call: TRBJ2-5; d_call: .; v_call: TRBV6-1; cdr3_aa: CASSAGLTGETQYF; cdr3_nt: TGTGCCAGCAGTGCAGGCCTTACGGGGGAGACCCAGTACTTC
clone_size: .; j_call: TRBJ2-7; d_call: .; v_call: TRBV7-9; cdr3_aa: CASSLGTGRAYEQYF; cdr3_nt: TGTGCCAGCAGCTTAGGGACAGGGAGGGCCTACGAGCAGTACTTC
clone_size: .; j_call: TRBJ2-1; d_call: TRBD1; v_call: TRBV9; cdr3_aa: CASSGGWGQGYNEQFF; cdr3_nt: TGTGCCAGCAGCGGAGGATGGGGACAGGGCTACAATGAGCAGTTCTTC
clone_size: .; j_call: TRBJ2-7; d_call: TRBD2; v_call: TRBV5-1; cdr3_aa: CASSLGSGGTLYEQYF; cdr3_nt: TGCGCCAGCAGCTTGGGTAGCGGGGGGACTCTCTACGAGCAGTACTTC
clone_size: .; j_call: TRBJ2-3; d_call: .; v_call: TRBV7-2; cdr3_aa: CASSPGDGGTDTQYF; cdr3_nt: TGTGCCAGCAGCCCGGGGGACGGTGGCACAGATACGCAGTATTTT
clone_size: .; j_call: TRBJ2-5; d_call: .; v_call: TRBV5-4; cdr3_aa: CASSLGLGQETQYF; cdr3_nt: TGTGCCAGCAGCTTGGGACTGGGGCAAGAGACCCAGTACTTC
clone_size: once; j_call: TRBJ2-1; d_call: .; v_call: TRBV5-1; cdr3_aa: CASSLEAGSYNEQFF; cdr3_nt: TGCGCCAGCAGCTTGGAGGCTGGCAGCTACAATGAGCAGTTCTTC
clone_size: .; j_call: TRBJ1-1; d_call: .; v_call: TRBV5-1; cdr3_aa: CASSFGQNTEAFF; cdr3_nt: TGCGCCAGCAGCTTCGGACAGAACACTGAAGCTTTCTTT
clone_size: once; j_call: TRBJ2-7; d_call: TRBD2; v_call: TRBV5-1; cdr3_aa: CASSSISGGPYEQYF; cdr3_nt: TGCGCCAGCAGCTCCATTAGCGGGGGTCCCTACGAGCAGTACTTC
clone_size: .; j_call: TRBJ2-2; d_call: .; v_call: TRBV15; cdr3_aa: CATGFESTTGELFF; cdr3_nt: TGTGCCACCGGATTTGAATCGACCACCGGGGAGCTGTTTTTT
clone_size: .; j_call: TRBJ1-2; d_call: .; v_call: TRBV4-1; cdr3_aa: CASSQTAGRYNYGYTF; cdr3_nt: TGCGCCAGCAGCCAAACGGCGGGGCGGTATAACTATGGCTACACCTTC
clone_size: .; j_call: TRBJ1-5; d_call: .; v_call: TRBV6-5; cdr3_aa: CASSTRGRGNQPQHF; cdr3_nt: TGTGCCAGCAGCACACGTGGTCGGGGCAATCAGCCCCAGCATTTT
clone_size: .; j_call: TRBJ2-2; d_call: .; v_call: TRBV19; cdr3_aa: CAKAAGATGELFF; cdr3_nt: TGTGCCAAGGCGGCAGGAGCCACCGGGGAGCTGTTTTTT
clone_size: .; j_call: TRBJ2-3; d_call: .; v_call: TRBV5-1; cdr3_aa: CASSLETTDTQYF; cdr3_nt: TGCGCCAGCAGCTTGGAAACGACAGATACGCAGTATTTT
clone_size: .; j_call: TRBJ2-5; d_call: TRBD2; v_call: TRBV19; cdr3_aa: CASRGGSRTEETQYF; cdr3_nt: TGTGCCAGTAGGGGGGGGAGTCGGACGGAAGAGACCCAGTACTTC
clone_size: .; j_call: TRBJ2-1; d_call: TRBD2; v_call: TRBV6-6; cdr3_aa: CASFRGGSADNEQFF; cdr3_nt: TGTGCCAGCTTTAGGGGAGGGTCAGCCGACAATGAGCAGTTCTTC
clone_size: .; j_call: TRBJ2-7; d_call: TRBD2; v_call: TRBV5-6; cdr3_aa: CASSVGLAFAYEQYF; cdr3_nt: TGTGCCAGCAGCGTAGGACTAGCGTTTGCCTACGAGCAGTACTTC
clone_size: .; j_call: TRBJ1-1; d_call: .; v_call: TRBV6-5; cdr3_aa: CASSYPGTNTEAFF; cdr3_nt: TGTGCCAGCAGTTACCCAGGGACGAACACTGAAGCTTTCTTT
clone_size: .; j_call: TRBJ1-5; d_call: .; v_call: TRBV19; cdr3_aa: CASSVRFSNQPQHF; cdr3_nt: TGTGCCAGTAGTGTCCGATTTAGCAATCAGCCCCAGCATTTT
clone_size: .; j_call: TRBJ2-3; d_call: TRBD1; v_call: TRBV13; cdr3_aa: CASSDRGATDTQYF; cdr3_nt: TGTGCCAGCAGCGACAGGGGAGCCACAGATACGCAGTATTTT
clone_size: .; j_call: TRBJ2-1; d_call: .; v_call: TRBV29-1; cdr3_aa: CSVGGQGENEQFF; cdr3_nt: TGCAGCGTTGGGGGGCAGGGTGAAAATGAGCAGTTCTTC
clone_size: .; j_call: TRBJ2-5; d_call: TRBD1; v_call: TRBV9; cdr3_aa: CASSVAWTGSETQYF; cdr3_nt: TGTGCCAGCAGCGTAGCTTGGACAGGGTCAGAGACCCAGTACTTC
clone_size: once; j_call: TRBJ2-7; d_call: TRBD1; v_call: TRBV13; cdr3_aa: CASSPTGQRDYEQYF; cdr3_nt: TGTGCCAGCAGCCCCACGGGACAGAGAGACTACGAGCAGTACTTC
clone_size: .; j_call: TRBJ1-6; d_call: .; v_call: TRBV9; cdr3_aa: CASSARGGEANNSPLHF; cdr3_nt: TGTGCCAGCAGCGCCCGTGGAGGAGAGGCAAATAATTCACCCCTCCACTTT
clone_size: .; j_call: TRBJ1-2; d_call: .; v_call: TRBV2; cdr3_aa: CASSEVGGVGYGYTF; cdr3_nt: TGTGCCAGCAGTGAAGTTGGGGGAGTCGGCTATGGCTACACCTTC